This T cell receptor (beta chain) was found in a study of CD4+ T cells in melanoma. Study-level findings and limits: A reported correlation linked neoantigen-specific CD4+ T cells to CD8+, macrophage and B cell function. Neoantigen-specific CD4+ T cells in melanoma reportedly had diverse differentiation states.

The table came from immunoSEQ multiplex PCR; TCRdb's copy has only in-frame clones and leaves some out. The table records about 14,000 clones, roughly 63% of them present only once. With regard to this clone: Its antigen is undetermined.

CDR1 is MNHEY, CDR2 SMNVEV, per germline (reference sequence). The V end lost 4 bases, the J end lost 8 bases, and 17 bases lay between the germline ends. The CDR3 runs 14 residues. The TCR sequence derives from a human donor with melanoma. The material sequenced was cells from a culture (not recorded whether cultured in vitro). The V and J genes are TRBV27 and TRBJ1-2; no firm D call. CDR3 amino acids: CASSSSGGLIGYTF. In nucleotides, the CDR3 is TGTGCCAGCAGTTCCTCGGGAGGTCTGATCGGCTACACCTTC.